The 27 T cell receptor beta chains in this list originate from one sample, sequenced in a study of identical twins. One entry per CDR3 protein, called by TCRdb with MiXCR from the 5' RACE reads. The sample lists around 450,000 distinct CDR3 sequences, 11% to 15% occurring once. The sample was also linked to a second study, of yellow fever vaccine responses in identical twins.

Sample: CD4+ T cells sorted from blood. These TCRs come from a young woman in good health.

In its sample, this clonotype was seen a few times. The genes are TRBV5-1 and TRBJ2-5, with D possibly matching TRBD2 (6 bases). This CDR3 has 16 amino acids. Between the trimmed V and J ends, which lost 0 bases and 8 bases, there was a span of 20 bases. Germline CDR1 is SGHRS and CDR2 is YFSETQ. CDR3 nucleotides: TGCGCCAGCAGCTTGGCCAATATGGGACTGACAGAAACCCAGTACTTC. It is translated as CASSLANMGLTETQYF.

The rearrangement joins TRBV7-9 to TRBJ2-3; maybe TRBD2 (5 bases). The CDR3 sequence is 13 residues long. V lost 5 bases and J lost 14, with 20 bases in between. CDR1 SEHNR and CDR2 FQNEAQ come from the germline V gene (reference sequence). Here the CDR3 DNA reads TGTGCCAGCAGCCCGGACTCCTCTTTGTCCACGTATTTT. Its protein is CASSPDSSLSTYF.

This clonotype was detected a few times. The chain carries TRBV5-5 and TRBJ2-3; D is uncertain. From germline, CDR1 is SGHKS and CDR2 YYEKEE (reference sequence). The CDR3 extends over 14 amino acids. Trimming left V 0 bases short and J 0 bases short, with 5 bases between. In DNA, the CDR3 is TGTGCCAGCAGCTTGGACCACAGCACAGATACGCAGTATTTT. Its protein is CASSLDHSTDTQYF. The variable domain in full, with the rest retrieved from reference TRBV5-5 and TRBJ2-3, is DAGVTQSPTHLIKTRGQQVTLRCSPISGHKSVSWYQQVLGQGPQFIFQYYEKEERGRGNFPDRFSARQFPNYSSELNVNALLLGDSALYLCASSLDHSTDTQYFGPGTRLTVL.

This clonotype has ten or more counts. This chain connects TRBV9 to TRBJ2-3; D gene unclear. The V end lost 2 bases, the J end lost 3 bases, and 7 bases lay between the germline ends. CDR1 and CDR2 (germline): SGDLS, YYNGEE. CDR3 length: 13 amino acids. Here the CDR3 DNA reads TGTGCCAGCAGCGTCGGACCGACAGATACGCAGTATTTT. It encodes CASSVGPTDTQYF.

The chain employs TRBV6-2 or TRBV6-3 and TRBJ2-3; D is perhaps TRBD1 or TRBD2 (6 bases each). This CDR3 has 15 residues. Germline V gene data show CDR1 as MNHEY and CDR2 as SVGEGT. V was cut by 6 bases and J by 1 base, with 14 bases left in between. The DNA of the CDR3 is TGTGCCAGCAGCGCGTGGGGGGCCCGCACAGATACGCAGTATTTT. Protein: CASSAWGARTDTQYF.

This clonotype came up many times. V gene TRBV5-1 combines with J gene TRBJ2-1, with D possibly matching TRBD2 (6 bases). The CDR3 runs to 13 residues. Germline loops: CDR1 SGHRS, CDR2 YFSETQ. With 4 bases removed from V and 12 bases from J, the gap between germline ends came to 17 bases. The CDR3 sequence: CASSGDFTMRQFF. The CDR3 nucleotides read TGCGCCAGCAGCGGGGACTTTACAATGAGGCAGTTCTTC.

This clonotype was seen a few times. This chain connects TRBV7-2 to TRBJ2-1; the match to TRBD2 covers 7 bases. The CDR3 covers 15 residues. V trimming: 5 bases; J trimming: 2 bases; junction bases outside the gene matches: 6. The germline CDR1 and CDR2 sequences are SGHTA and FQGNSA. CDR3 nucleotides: TGTGCCAGCAGCAGAAAGCGGGGTCCCTACAATGAGCAGTTCTTC. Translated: CASSRKRGPYNEQFF.

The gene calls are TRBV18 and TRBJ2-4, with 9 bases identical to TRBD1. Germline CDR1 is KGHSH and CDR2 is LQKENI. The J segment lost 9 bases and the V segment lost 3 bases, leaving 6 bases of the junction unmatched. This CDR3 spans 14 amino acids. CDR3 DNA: TGTGCCAGCTCACCGGACAGGGGTAGCAGCATTCAGTACTTC. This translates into CASSPDRGSSIQYF.

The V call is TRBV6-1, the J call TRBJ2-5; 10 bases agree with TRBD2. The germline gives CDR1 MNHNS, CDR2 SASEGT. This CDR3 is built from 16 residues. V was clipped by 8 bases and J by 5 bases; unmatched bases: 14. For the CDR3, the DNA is TGTGCCAGCTCTTTTGGACTAGCGGCTGGGAGGGAGACCCAGTACTTC. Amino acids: CASSFGLAAGRETQYF.

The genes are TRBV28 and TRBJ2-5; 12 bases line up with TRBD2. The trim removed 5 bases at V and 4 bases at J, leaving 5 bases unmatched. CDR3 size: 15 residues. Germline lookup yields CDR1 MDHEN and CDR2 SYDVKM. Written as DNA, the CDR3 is TGTGCCAGCAGTGCTAGCGGGGGGGAAAGAGAGACCCAGTACTTC. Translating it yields CASSASGGERETQYF.

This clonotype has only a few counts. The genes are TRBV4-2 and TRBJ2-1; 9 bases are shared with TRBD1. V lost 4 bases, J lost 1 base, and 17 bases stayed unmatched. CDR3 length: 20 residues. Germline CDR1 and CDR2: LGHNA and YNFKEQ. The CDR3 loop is CASSRGPGQGGLRSYNEQFF. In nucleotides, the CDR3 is TGTGCCAGCAGCCGAGGACCGGGACAGGGTGGTCTTAGATCCTACAATGAGCAGTTCTTC.

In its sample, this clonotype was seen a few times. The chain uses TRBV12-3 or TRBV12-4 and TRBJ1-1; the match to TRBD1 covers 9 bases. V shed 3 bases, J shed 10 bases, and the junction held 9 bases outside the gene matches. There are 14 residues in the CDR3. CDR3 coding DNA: TGTGCCAGCAGTTTTGGGACAGGGTATCCTGGAGCTTTCTTT. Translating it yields CASSFGTGYPGAFF.

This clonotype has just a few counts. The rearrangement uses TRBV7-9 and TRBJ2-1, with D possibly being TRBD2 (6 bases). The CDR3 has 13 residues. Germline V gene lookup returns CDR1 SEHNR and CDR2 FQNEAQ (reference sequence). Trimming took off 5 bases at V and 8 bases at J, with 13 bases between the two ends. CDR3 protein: CASSRGGFDEQFF. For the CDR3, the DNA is TGTGCCAGCAGCCGCGGAGGGTTCGATGAGCAGTTCTTC. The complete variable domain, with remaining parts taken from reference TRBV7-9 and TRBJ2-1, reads DTGVSQNPRHKITKRGQNVTFRCDPISEHNRLYWYRQTLGQGPEFLTYFQNEAQLEKSRLLSDRFSAERPKGSFSTLEIQRTEQGDSAMYLCASSRGGFDEQFFGPGTRLTVL.

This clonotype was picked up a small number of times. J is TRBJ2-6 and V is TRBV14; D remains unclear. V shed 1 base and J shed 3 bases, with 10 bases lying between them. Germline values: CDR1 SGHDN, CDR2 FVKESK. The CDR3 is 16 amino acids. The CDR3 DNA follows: TGTGCCAGCAGCCAAGCAAAGGTTTATGGGGCCAACGTCCTGACTTTC. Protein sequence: CASSQAKVYGANVLTF.

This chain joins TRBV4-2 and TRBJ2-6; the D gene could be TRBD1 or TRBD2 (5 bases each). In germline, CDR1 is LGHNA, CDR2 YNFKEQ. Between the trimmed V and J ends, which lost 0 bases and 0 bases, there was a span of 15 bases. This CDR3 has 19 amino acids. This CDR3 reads CASSQDGLAGNSGANVLTF. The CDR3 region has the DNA TGTGCCAGCAGCCAAGATGGCCTAGCAGGGAACTCTGGGGCCAACGTCCTGACTTTC.

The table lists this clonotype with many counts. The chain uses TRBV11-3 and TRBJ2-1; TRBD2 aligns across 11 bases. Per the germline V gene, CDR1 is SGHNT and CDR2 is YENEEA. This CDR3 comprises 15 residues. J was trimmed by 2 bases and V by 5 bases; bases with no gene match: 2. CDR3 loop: CASSNSGGAYNEQFF. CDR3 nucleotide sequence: TGTGCCAGCAGCAATAGCGGGGGGGCCTACAATGAGCAGTTCTTC.

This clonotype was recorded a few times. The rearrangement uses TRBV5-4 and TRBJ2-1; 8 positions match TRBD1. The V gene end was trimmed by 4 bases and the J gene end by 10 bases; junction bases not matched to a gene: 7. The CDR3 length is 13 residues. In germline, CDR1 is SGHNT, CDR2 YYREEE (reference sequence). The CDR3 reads CASSLGQGLEQFF. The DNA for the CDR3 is TGTGCCAGCAGCCTTGGACAGGGTTTGGAGCAGTTCTTC.

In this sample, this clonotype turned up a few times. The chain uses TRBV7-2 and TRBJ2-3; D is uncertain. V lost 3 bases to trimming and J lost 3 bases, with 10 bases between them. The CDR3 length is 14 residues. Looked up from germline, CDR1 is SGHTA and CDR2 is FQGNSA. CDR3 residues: CASSLSQTTDTQYF. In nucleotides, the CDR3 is TGTGCCAGCAGCTTGAGTCAGACTACAGATACGCAGTATTTT.

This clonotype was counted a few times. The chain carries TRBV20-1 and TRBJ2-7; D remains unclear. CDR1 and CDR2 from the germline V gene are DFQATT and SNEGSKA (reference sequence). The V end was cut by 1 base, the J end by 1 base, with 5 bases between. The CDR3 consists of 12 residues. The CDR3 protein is CSARGQSYEQYF. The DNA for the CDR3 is TGCAGTGCTAGAGGGCAGTCCTACGAGCAGTACTTC.

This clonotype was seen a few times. The chain's CDR3 is CASSYSFYGYEQYF. The CDR3 bases are TGTGCCAGCAGTTACTCGTTCTACGGGTACGAGCAGTACTTC. The chain recombines TRBV6-5 with TRBJ2-7; D is unclear. The CDR3 extends over 14 amino acids. The germline gives CDR1 MNHEY, CDR2 SVGAGI. Deletions cut 0 bases from V and 4 bases from J, with 10 bases between.

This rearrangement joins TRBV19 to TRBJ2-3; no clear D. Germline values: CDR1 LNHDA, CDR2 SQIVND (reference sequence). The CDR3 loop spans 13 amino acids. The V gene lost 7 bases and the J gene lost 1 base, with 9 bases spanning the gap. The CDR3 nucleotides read TGTGCCAGTAAGGACGACGGCACAGATACGCAGTATTTT. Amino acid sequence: CASKDDGTDTQYF. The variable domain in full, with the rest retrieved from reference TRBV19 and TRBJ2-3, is DGGITQSPKYLFRKEGQNVTLSCEQNLNHDAMYWYRQDPGQGLRLIYYSQIVNDFQKGDIAEGYSVSREKKESFPLTVTSAQKNPTAFYLCASKDDGTDTQYFGPGTRLTVL.

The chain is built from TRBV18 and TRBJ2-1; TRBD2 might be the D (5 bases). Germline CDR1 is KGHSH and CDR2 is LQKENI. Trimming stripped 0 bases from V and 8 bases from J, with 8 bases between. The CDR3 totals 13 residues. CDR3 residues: CASSPPISDEQFF. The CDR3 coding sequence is TGTGCCAGCTCACCACCGATTAGCGATGAGCAGTTCTTC.

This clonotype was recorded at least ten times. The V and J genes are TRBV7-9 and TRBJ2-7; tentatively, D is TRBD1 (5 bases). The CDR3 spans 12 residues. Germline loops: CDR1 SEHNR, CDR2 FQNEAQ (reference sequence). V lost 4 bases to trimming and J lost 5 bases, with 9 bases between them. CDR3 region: CASSSFRDEQYF. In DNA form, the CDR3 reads TGTGCCAGCAGCTCCTTCAGGGACGAGCAGTACTTC.

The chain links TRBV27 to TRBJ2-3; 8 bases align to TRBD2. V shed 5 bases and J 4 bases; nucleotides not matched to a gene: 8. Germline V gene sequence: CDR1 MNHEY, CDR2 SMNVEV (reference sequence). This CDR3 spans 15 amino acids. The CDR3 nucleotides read TGTGCCAGCAGTCCCGCCGGGGGGGGGTCAGATACGCAGTATTTT. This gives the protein CASSPAGGGSDTQYF.

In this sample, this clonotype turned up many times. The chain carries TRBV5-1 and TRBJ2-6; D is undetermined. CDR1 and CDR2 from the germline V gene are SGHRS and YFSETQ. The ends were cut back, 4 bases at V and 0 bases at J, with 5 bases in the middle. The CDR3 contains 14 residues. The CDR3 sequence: CASSLDSGANVLTF. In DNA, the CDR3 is TGCGCCAGCAGCCTTGACTCTGGGGCCAACGTCCTGACTTTC. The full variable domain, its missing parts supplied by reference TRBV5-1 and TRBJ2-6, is KAGVTQTPRYLIKTRGQQVTLSCSPISGHRSVSWYQQTPGQGLQFLFEYFSETQRNKGNFPGRFSGRQFSNSRSEMNVSTLELGDSALYLCASSLDSGANVLTFGAGSRLTVL.

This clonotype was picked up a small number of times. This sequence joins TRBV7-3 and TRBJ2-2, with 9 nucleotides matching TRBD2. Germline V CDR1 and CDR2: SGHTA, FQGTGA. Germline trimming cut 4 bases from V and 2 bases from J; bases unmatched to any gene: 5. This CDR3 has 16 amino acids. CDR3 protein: CASSSRLAANTGELFF. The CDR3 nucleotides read TGTGCCAGCAGCTCCCGACTAGCGGCTAACACCGGGGAGCTGTTTTTT.

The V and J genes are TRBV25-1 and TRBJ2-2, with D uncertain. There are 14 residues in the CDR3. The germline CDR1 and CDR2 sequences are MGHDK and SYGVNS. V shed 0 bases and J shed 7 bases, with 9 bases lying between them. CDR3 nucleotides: TGTGCCAGCAGTGAATATGGCTACTTCGGGGAGCTGTTTTTT. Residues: CASSEYGYFGELFF.